The clone carrying this T cell receptor beta chain was detected only a few times. Clones were read by immunoSEQ multiplex PCR, and TCRdb kept only the in-frame ones, dropping some. The sample contains 7,500 to 10,000 clones, around 72% of which appear only once. The data stem from a study of T cell clones after liver transplantation. Turning to the study itself: Samples came from ITN030ST, which attempted immunosuppression withdrawal within 2 years of liver transplantation. TCRbeta sequencing after a pre-transplant mixed lymphocyte reaction identified graft-donor-reactive clones, later tracked in post-transplant blood.

CD3+CD4+ and CD3+CD8+ cells were FACS-sorted from thawed unstimulated PBMCs. From germline, CDR1 is SGHRS and CDR2 YFSETQ. The CDR3 totals 13 residues. The V and J ends lost 1 base and 1 base respectively, with 5 bases between them. The chain has TRBV5-1 and TRBJ1-1; D ambiguous. This specimen consisted of CD8+ T cells from blood, obtained at the roughly 15-month timepoint. This sequence originates from a human patient who received a liver transplant. Some T cells may be supplied by the graft donor. Written as DNA, the CDR3 is TGCGCCAGCAGCTTGAAGGGGAACACTGAAGCTTTCTTT. It codes for CASSLKGNTEAFF.